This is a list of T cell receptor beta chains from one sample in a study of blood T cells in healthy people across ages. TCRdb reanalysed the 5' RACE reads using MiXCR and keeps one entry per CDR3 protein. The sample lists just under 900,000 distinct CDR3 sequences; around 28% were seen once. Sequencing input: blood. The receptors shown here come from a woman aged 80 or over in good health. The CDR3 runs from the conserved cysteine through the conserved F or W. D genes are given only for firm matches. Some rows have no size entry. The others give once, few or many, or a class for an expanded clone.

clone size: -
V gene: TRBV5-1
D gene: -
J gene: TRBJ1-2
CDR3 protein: CASSLDRLGPGYTF
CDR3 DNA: TGCGCCAGCAGCTTGGACAGGCTGGGGCCTGGCTACACCTTC

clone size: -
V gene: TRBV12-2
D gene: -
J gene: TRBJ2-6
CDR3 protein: CASRLRTEEERANVLTF
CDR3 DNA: TGTGCAAGTCGCTTAAGAACGGAGGAGGAAAGGGCCAACGTCCTGACTTTC

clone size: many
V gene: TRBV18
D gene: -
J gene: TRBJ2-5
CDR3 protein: CASSLYSSGETQYF
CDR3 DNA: TGTGCCAGCTCACTATACTCATCGGGAGAGACCCAGTACTTC

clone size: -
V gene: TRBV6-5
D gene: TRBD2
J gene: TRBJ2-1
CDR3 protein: CASSYSPLAGSGNEQFF
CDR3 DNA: TGTGCCAGCAGTTACTCGCCCCTAGCGGGGAGTGGCAATGAGCAGTTCTTC

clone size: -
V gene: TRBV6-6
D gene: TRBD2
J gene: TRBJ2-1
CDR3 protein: CASTSGSNEQFF
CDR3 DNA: TGTGCCAGCACTAGCGGGAGCAATGAGCAGTTCTTC

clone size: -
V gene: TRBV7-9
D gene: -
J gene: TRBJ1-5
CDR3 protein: CASSLPLQPQHF
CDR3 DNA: TGTGCCAGCAGCTTACCCCTGCAGCCCCAGCATTTT

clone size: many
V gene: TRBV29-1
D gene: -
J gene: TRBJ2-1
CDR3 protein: CSVRRGGNNEQFF
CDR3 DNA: TGCAGCGTTCGACGGGGTGGAAACAATGAGCAGTTCTTC

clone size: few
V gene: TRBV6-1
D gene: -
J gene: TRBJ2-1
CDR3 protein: CASSEALPGQNYNEQFF
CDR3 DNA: TGTGCCAGCAGTGAAGCGCTTCCTGGACAGAACTACAATGAGCAGTTCTTC

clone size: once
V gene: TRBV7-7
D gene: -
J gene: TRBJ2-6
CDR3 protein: CASSLRGDGSGANVLTF
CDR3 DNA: TGTGCCAGCAGCTTGAGGGGCGATGGCTCTGGGGCCAACGTCCTGACTTTC

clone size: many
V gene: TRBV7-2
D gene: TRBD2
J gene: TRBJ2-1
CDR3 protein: CASSLGLAGGPRGEQFF
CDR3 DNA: TGTGCCAGCAGCTTAGGACTAGCGGGGGGGCCACGGGGTGAGCAGTTCTTC